This T cell receptor beta chain was identified during a study of blood T cell repertoires in COVID-19 (TCRdb year 2020). For the wider study: Collaborator samples came from the United States, Italy and Spain and covered acute and convalescent phases of COVID-19. HLA class I and class II types, where available, came from metadata supplied by the sample provider rather than from assay-based typing. The prospective study material was composed of cDNA or gDNA derived from T cells, B-cell-depleted T cells, or PBMCs. The repertoires were released in a freely available public database meant as a resource for research on the immune response to SARS-CoV-2. Subjects who had been exposed to COVID-19, were actively infected with it, or had recovered from it provided the deeply sampled blood TCRbeta repertoires that made up the dataset. Sample metadata almost always included a de-identified subject ID, COVID-19 status, age in years and sex. Samples were obtained from the ongoing ImmuneRACE study (first 160 participants) and from 1,254 subjects provided by 6 global collaborators. Overall results and qualifications from the work: Clinical and demographic metadata were provided uncurated, with the amount varying by source and participant.

The collaborating institutions used their own protocols to collect whole blood in K2EDTA tubes. For TCRbeta analysis, collaborators shipped samples as frozen whole blood, isolated PBMCs, or DNA extracted from either of those sample types. The CDR3 sequence holds 14 residues, the cysteine and phenylalanine included. Only CDR3 DNA remains: 42 bases, in frame from the first base. V is shortened by 1 base, J by 2 bases, and the region joining them spans 8 bases. CDR1 and CDR2 (SGHNT, YYREEE) derive from the germline V gene (reference sequence). To note about this clone: No antigen is known for it. Base qualities were left out, and no much larger clone turns up one base away.

TCRbeta CDR3 regions were amplified from genomic DNA using the immunoSEQ Assay, a bias-controlled multiplex PCR. The source study handled its data this way. Within the assay, amplification of reference gene primers was used to estimate how many nucleated cells each sample contained. Sequence reads were collapsed and filtered to measure the absolute abundance of every unique TCRbeta CDR3 rearrangement. For each sample, productive Simpson clonality was calculated as the square root of Simpson's diversity index over productive rearrangements. Here the immuneACCESS table is served through TCRdb, limited to in-frame sequences with V and J called. Missing clones are a known gap in these copies; in checked studies unresolved V genes cover under half, and the rest lacks a known reason. V, J and clone size derive from that table, while D and trimming were established from the DNA sequence. The sample contains hundreds of thousands of clones, more than 80% of them found a single time. Over 1.3% of the sample lies in the top ten.

The origin of this receptor is a woman aged 25 to 39 with active or convalescent COVID-19. The sequence joins TRBV5-4 to TRBJ2-3; the D gene is perhaps TRBD1, from 5 matching bases. The specimen was peripheral blood. The DNA reads TGTGCCAGCAGCTTGATAGGGGCCACAGATACGCAGTATTTT. Translated, this gives CASSLIGATDTQYF.